The 16 T cell receptor beta chains presented below share a single source sample, sequenced in a study of shared clonotypes between healthy human individuals. The protocol was immunoSEQ multiplex PCR, while the TCRdb copy is restricted to in-frame clones and leaves out a portion. The sample lists about 490,000 clones; over 60% were seen once. Sequencing was performed on PBMCs. Receptors originate from a woman in her 40s in good health. Some clones in this sample may be carry-over from other donors' samples.

This chain links TRBV2 with TRBJ1-1; D is unresolved. This CDR3 spans 11 amino acids. Germline V CDR1 and CDR2: SNHLY, FYNNEI. V was cut by 7 bases and J by 1 base, with 4 bases left in between. The CDR3 coding sequence is TGTGCCAGCACGGCGAACACTGAAGCTTTCTTT. This sequence encodes CASTANTEAFF.

The genes are TRBV28 and TRBJ2-7, with 15 positions matching TRBD2. V was clipped by 3 bases and J by 3 bases; unmatched bases: 6. Germline CDR1 reads MDHEN; CDR2 reads SYDVKM. There are 17 residues in the CDR3. The CDR3 region has the DNA TGTGCCAGCAGTTTGGGGACTAGCGGGAGGTTTCGCTACGAGCAGTACTTC. As protein: CASSLGTSGRFRYEQYF.

This clone has only one observation. The chain recombines TRBV2 with TRBJ2-3; D not certain. V lost 3 bases to trimming and J lost 9 bases, with 10 bases between them. The CDR3 has 12 residues. The germline V gene has CDR1 SNHLY and CDR2 FYNNEI. The CDR3 nucleotides are TGTGCCAGCAGTGATTATCCCAAGACGCAGTATTTT. Amino acid sequence: CASSDYPKTQYF.

Here the CDR3 reads CASSSSGWDTEAFF. The CDR3 bases are TGTGCCAGCAGCTCATCAGGGTGGGACACTGAAGCTTTCTTT. The chain couples TRBV6-4 to TRBJ1-1; D possibly corresponds to TRBD1 (5 bases). This CDR3 is 14 amino acids long. The V end was cut by 6 bases, the J end by 3 bases, with 14 bases between. Germline V gene data show CDR1 as MRHNA and CDR2 as SNTAGT.

This clone occurred once. This may stem from a read error, because a much larger clone lies one nucleotide away. Other DNA variants within this sample encode the same CDR3. The chain employs TRBV30 and TRBJ1-1; maybe TRBD1 (5 bases). This CDR3 spans 10 amino acids. Germline assignment: CDR1 GTSNPN and CDR2 SVGIG (reference sequence). Here the CDR3 reads CAGANTEAFF. The CDR3, as DNA: TGTGCCGGGGCGAACACTGAAGCTTTTTTT.

A remark on this clone: This specimen includes other DNA sequences encoding the same CDR3. The V gene is TRBV15, the J gene TRBJ2-1; D might be TRBD2 (5 bases). CDR1 and CDR2 (germline): LNHNV, YYDKDF (reference sequence). Trimming removed 0 bases at V and 8 bases at J, with 17 bases between. The CDR3 is 16 residues long. The CDR3 DNA is TGTGCCACCAGCAGAGATCTGGCGGGCCTTGGGGATGAGCAGTTCTTC. Encoded protein: CATSRDLAGLGDEQFF.

The chain carries TRBV27 and TRBJ2-7; D could derive from TRBD1 or TRBD2 (5 bases each). There are 14 residues in the CDR3. Deletions cut 7 bases from V and 0 bases from J, with 13 bases between. In germline, CDR1 is MNHEY, CDR2 SMNVEV (reference sequence). CDR3: CASKDGGFSYEQYF. CDR3 in DNA: TGTGCCAGCAAGGATGGGGGATTCTCCTACGAGCAGTACTTC.

The chain links TRBV5-1 to TRBJ1-1; tentative D call: TRBD1 (6 bases). The CDR3 runs 15 residues. V lost 2 bases and J 1 base, leaving 12 bases between the germline ends. Per the germline V gene, CDR1 is SGHRS and CDR2 is YFSETQ. CDR3: CASSLLTGRNTEAFF. The CDR3 nucleotides are TGCGCCAGCAGCTTATTGACAGGACGGAACACTGAAGCTTTCTTT.

V and J are TRBV7-9 and TRBJ2-1; 12 nucleotides align to TRBD2. V was clipped by 5 bases and J by 5 bases; unmatched bases: 4. This CDR3 is 15 amino acids long. Germline loops: CDR1 SEHNR, CDR2 FQNEAQ (reference sequence). The CDR3 region is CASSRLAGEDNEQFF. DNA of the CDR3: TGTGCCAGCAGCCGACTAGCGGGAGAGGACAATGAGCAGTTCTTC.

This chain joins TRBV7-2 and TRBJ2-1; 8 nucleotides align to TRBD2. This CDR3 is built from 16 residues. CDR1 and CDR2 from the germline V gene are SGHTA and FQGNSA. V gave up 5 bases and J gave up 8 bases; unmatched junction bases: 14. The CDR3 DNA is TGTGCCAGCAGCACTACTGAGCGGGAGATCCCCCATGAGCAGTTCTTC. This codes for CASSTTEREIPHEQFF. The variable domain in full, with the rest retrieved from reference TRBV7-2 and TRBJ2-1, is GAGVSQSPSNKVTEKGKDVELRCDPISGHTALYWYRQSLGQGLEFLIYFQGNSAPDKSGLPSDRFSAERTGGSVSTLTIQRTQQEDSAVYLCASSTTEREIPHEQFFGPGTRLTVL.

The chain is built from TRBV10-3 and TRBJ1-1, with 7 bases aligning to TRBD1. Germline loops: CDR1 ENHRY, CDR2 SYGVKD. CDR3 size: 14 residues. V lost 10 bases, J lost 1 base, and 9 bases stayed unmatched. The CDR3 DNA reads as TGTGCCACCCGCTTAGACAGGGCGAACACTGAAGCTTTCTTT. Encoded protein: CATRLDRANTEAFF.

The rearrangement links TRBV19 to TRBJ2-3; D possibly matches TRBD1 or TRBD2 (6 bases each). The CDR3 sequence is 16 residues long. Germline V lookup: CDR1 LNHDA, CDR2 SQIVND (reference sequence). The V gene lost 1 base and the J gene lost 3 bases, with 14 bases spanning the gap. CDR3 in DNA: TGTGCCAGTAGTATAGTGGGGGGCGCGGGAACAGATACGCAGTATTTT. This sequence encodes CASSIVGGAGTDTQYF.

The V and J genes are TRBV10-1 and TRBJ2-7; a weak D match, TRBD2 (6 bases). This CDR3 has 13 amino acids. The germline gives CDR1 WNHNN, CDR2 SYGVQD (reference sequence). V lost 4 bases and J 7 bases, leaving 14 bases between the germline ends. The CDR3 region is CASSVETRGEQYF. The CDR3 bases are TGCGCCAGCAGTGTTGAGACTAGGGGTGAGCAGTACTTC.

Remarks on this clone: Different DNA sequences within this sample yield the same CDR3. The rearrangement joins TRBV5-1 to TRBJ1-3; D not certain. The CDR3 is 14 residues long. Per germline, CDR1 SGHRS and CDR2 YFSETQ. Trimming shortened V by 0 bases and J by 0 bases, and 4 bases separated the two germline ends. The CDR3: CASSLDSSGNTIYF. The CDR3 region has the DNA TGCGCCAGCAGCTTGGATAGCTCTGGAAACACCATATATTTT. Drawing the rest from reference TRBV5-1 and TRBJ1-3, the complete variable domain is KAGVTQTPRYLIKTRGQQVTLSCSPISGHRSVSWYQQTPGQGLQFLFEYFSETQRNKGNFPGRFSGRQFSNSRSEMNVSTLELGDSALYLCASSLDSSGNTIYFGEGSWLTVV.

As to this clone: One base separates it from a far larger clone, so it is likely a read error. The rearrangement links TRBV30 to TRBJ2-5, with D possibly TRBD1 on 6 matching bases. The CDR3 loop spans 14 amino acids. V lost 3 bases to trimming and J lost 2 bases, with 13 bases between them. Looked up from germline, CDR1 is GTSNPN and CDR2 is SVGIG (reference sequence). CDR3 nucleotide sequence: TGTGCCTGGAGACGACAGGTTCGACAAGAGACCCAGTACTTC. Its protein is CAWRRQVRQETQYF.

The chain employs TRBV9 and TRBJ2-1, with 10 nucleotides matching TRBD2. The CDR3 consists of 15 residues. Losses at the gene ends were 1 base for V and 6 bases for J; bases not matched to a gene: 4. In germline, CDR1 is SGDLS, CDR2 YYNGEE. CDR3 DNA: TGTGCCAGCAGCGTATACGGGACTAGCGTCAATGAGCAGTTCTTC. Translated: CASSVYGTSVNEQFF.